One sample yielded the 20 T cell receptor beta chains listed below, sequenced in a study of blood T cells in healthy people across ages. A second PCR, run for roughly 7 to 11 cycles, used a sample-barcoded 5' primer plus a J-beta primer mix. From the 5' RACE reads, TCRdb called clonotypes with MiXCR, one entry per CDR3 protein. The data show roughly 1,100,000 distinct CDR3 sequences, under 30% seen once. These data are also associated with another study on T cells of mothers and their children.

Sequenced sample: blood. The receptors shown here come from a girl aged 2 to 9 in good health.

The chain employs TRBV4-3 and TRBJ2-7, with no clear D. Trimming cost V 2 bases and J 3 bases, with 14 bases left between them. This CDR3 region has 15 residues. Looked up from germline, CDR1 is LGHNA and CDR2 is YSLEER. The CDR3 DNA is TGCGCCAGCAGCCAAAAGGCGGAGAGTTACTACGAGCAGTACTTC. This encodes CASSQKAESYYEQYF.

There are a few counts of this clonotype. This chain connects TRBV29-1 to TRBJ1-1, with D possibly matching TRBD1 (5 bases). The V and J ends lost 5 bases and 10 bases respectively, with 20 bases between them. Germline V gene lookup returns CDR1 SQVTM and CDR2 ANQGSEA. The CDR3 consists of 13 residues. The CDR3 DNA sequence: TGCAGCGTTAAAAACCGGGACCTCCCGGGAGCTTTCTTT. Protein product: CSVKNRDLPGAFF. The full variable domain, with the rest looked up from reference TRBV29-1 and TRBJ1-1, is SAVISQKPSRDICQRGTSLTIQCQVDSQVTMMFWYRQQPGQSLTLIATANQGSEATYESGFVIDKFPISRPNLTFSTLTVSNMSPEDSSIYLCSVKNRDLPGAFFGQGTRLTVV.

This clonotype has only a few counts. This chain uses TRBV28 with TRBJ1-1, with 7 bases that match TRBD1. V was clipped by 6 bases and J by 0 bases; unmatched bases: 4. The CDR3 spans 14 residues. From germline, CDR1 is MDHEN and CDR2 SYDVKM. CDR3 in DNA: TGTGCCAGCAGAACCGGGACAGTGAACACTGAAGCTTTCTTT. This codes for CASRTGTVNTEAFF.

There are a few counts of this clonotype. This sequence joins TRBV27 and TRBJ1-2; D is uncertain. V lost 5 bases and J 6 bases, leaving 13 bases between the germline ends. The germline V gene has CDR1 MNHEY and CDR2 SMNVEV (reference sequence). CDR3 length equals 13 residues. The chain's CDR3 is CASSPLGAHGYTF. CDR3 coding DNA: TGTGCCAGCAGTCCCCTCGGCGCCCATGGCTACACCTTC.

This rearrangement joins TRBV6-6 to TRBJ2-1, with D possibly being TRBD2 (5 bases). Germline CDR1 is MNHNY and CDR2 is SVGAGI (reference sequence). CDR3 size: 12 residues. V was pared by 8 bases and J by 10 bases, with 15 bases between. DNA of the CDR3: TGTGCCAGCGCCCCGGGAACGAACGAGCAGTTCTTC. It is translated as CASAPGTNEQFF.

CDR3 protein: CASSYQVTGELFF. Here the CDR3 DNA reads TGTGCCAGCAGTTACCAGGTCACCGGGGAGCTGTTTTTT. The rearrangement links TRBV25-1 to TRBJ2-2, with D hard to call. V was shortened by 5 bases and J by 4 bases, with 8 bases between the two germline ends. Germline lookup yields CDR1 MGHDK and CDR2 SYGVNS. The length of the CDR3 is 13 residues.

This clonotype was observed a handful of times. This chain uses TRBV29-1 with TRBJ2-5; no clear D. The J call is doubtful: the DNA matches TRBJ2-1 better. CDR1 is SQVTM, CDR2 ANQGSEA, per germline. The CDR3 is 12 residues long. The CDR3 nucleotides read TGCAGCGCTAAGGACCTAATCAATGAGCAGTTCTTC. Protein sequence: CSAKDLINEQFF.

Comment on this clonotype: The junction does not match germline at one end; this may be a read error. J is TRBJ2-5 and V is TRBV7-9; the D call may be TRBD1 or TRBD2 (5 bases each). This CDR3 is built from 11 residues. Germline values: CDR1 SEHNR, CDR2 FQNEAQ (reference sequence). In DNA, the CDR3 is TGTGCCAGCAGCTTACTCAGGGAGCAGCTCTTC. Its protein is CASSLLREQLF.

The chain has TRBV6-1 and TRBJ2-1; D possibly corresponds to TRBD2 (5 bases). The CDR3 loop spans 13 amino acids. Trimming shortened V by 6 bases and J by 5 bases, and 11 bases separated the two germline ends. Germline V gives CDR1 MNHNS, CDR2 SASEGT. CDR3 sequence: CASRDGNNNEQFF. The CDR3 nucleotides are TGTGCCAGCAGGGACGGGAATAACAATGAGCAGTTCTTC.

This clonotype appeared a few times. The chain couples TRBV28 to TRBJ2-4, with 12 bases matching TRBD2. The CDR3 extends over 16 amino acids. The germline V gene encodes CDR1 MDHEN and CDR2 SYDVKM. V trimming: 2 bases; J trimming: 2 bases; junction bases outside the gene matches: 1. As DNA, the CDR3 is TGTGCCAGCAGTTTACTAGCGGGAGGGCCCAAAAACATTCAGTACTTC. It is translated as CASSLLAGGPKNIQYF.

The chain's CDR3 is CASSRQGENIQYF. The CDR3 nucleotides are TGTGCCAGCAGTCGACAGGGAGAAAACATTCAGTACTTC. The chain links TRBV2 to TRBJ2-4; 7 positions match TRBD1. V trimming: 5 bases; J trimming: 5 bases; junction bases outside the gene matches: 3. The germline V gene has CDR1 SNHLY and CDR2 FYNNEI. The CDR3 extends over 13 amino acids.

The chain combines TRBV5-1 with TRBJ2-1; a weak D match, TRBD1 (5 bases). The J call may be incorrect, as the DNA end agrees better with TRBJ2-7. The length of the CDR3 is 13 residues. Germline V gene data show CDR1 as SGHRS and CDR2 as YFSETQ. The CDR3 bases are TGCGCCAGCAGCTTAGGGGTCTCTTGGGAGCAGTACTTC. Translation: CASSLGVSWEQYF.

The chain is built from TRBV12-5 and TRBJ2-5; 10 positions match TRBD2. The assigned J gene may be wrong: the sequence end matches TRBJ2-1 better. Germline loops: CDR1 LGHNT, CDR2 FRNRAP. The CDR3 extends over 18 amino acids. CDR3 DNA sequence: TGTGCTAGTGGTTCCCCTATCCTCCAGCGGGAGGGGTACAATGAGCAGTTCTTC. This codes for CASGSPILQREGYNEQFF.

The rearrangement links TRBV5-1 to TRBJ2-5; D uncertain. V was pared by 0 bases and J by 3 bases, with 9 bases between. Germline CDR1 is SGHRS and CDR2 is YFSETQ. CDR3 length equals 14 residues. CDR3 in amino acids: CASSLAFGEETQYF. CDR3 coding DNA: TGCGCCAGCAGCTTGGCCTTCGGCGAAGAGACCCAGTACTTC.

The gene calls are TRBV7-9 and TRBJ2-5; 10 nucleotides agree with TRBD2. This CDR3 spans 13 amino acids. CDR1 SEHNR and CDR2 FQNEAQ come from the germline V gene (reference sequence). Trimming took 5 bases from V and 5 from J; bases not matched to a gene: 2. This CDR3 is CASSPSGSETQYF. CDR3 DNA: TGTGCCAGCAGCCCTAGCGGGAGTGAGACCCAGTACTTC.

This clonotype was counted only a few times. The chain carries TRBV5-1 and TRBJ2-5; 7 positions agree with TRBD1. Trimming removed 2 bases from V and 4 bases from J; junction bases left unmatched: 5. The CDR3 extends over 14 amino acids. From germline, CDR1 is SGHRS and CDR2 YFSETQ. CDR3: CASSFGTELETQYF. The CDR3 bases are TGCGCCAGCAGCTTCGGGACAGAGTTAGAGACCCAGTACTTC.

The genes are TRBV5-1 and TRBJ2-1; 8 nucleotides align to TRBD1. Unmatched junction bases numbered 6, after V lost 2 bases and J lost 8 bases. This CDR3 comprises 14 residues. The germline V gene has CDR1 SGHRS and CDR2 YFSETQ. The CDR3 here is CASSLTGDRYEQFF. The CDR3 nucleotides are TGCGCCAGCAGCTTAACTGGGGACAGGTATGAGCAGTTCTTC.

The gene calls are TRBV15 and TRBJ1-4; no firm D call. The germline V and J ends were trimmed by 1 base and 0 bases, with 9 bases remaining between them. In germline, CDR1 is LNHNV, CDR2 YYDKDF (reference sequence). CDR3 length: 16 residues. The chain's CDR3 is CATSRARQATNEKLFF. DNA for the CDR3: TGTGCCACCAGCAGAGCGAGGCAGGCAACTAATGAAAAACTGTTTTTT.

The genes are TRBV29-1 and TRBJ2-5; TRBD2 might be the D (5 bases). The end of the DNA is better explained by TRBJ2-1, so the J call may be wrong. The CDR3 totals 11 residues. The germline V gene encodes CDR1 SQVTM and CDR2 ANQGSEA. CDR3 amino acids: CSVERGREQFF. For the CDR3, the DNA is TGCAGCGTTGAACGAGGGCGTGAGCAGTTCTTC.

The genes are TRBV12-5 and TRBJ2-2; D is uncertain. With 3 bases removed from V and 5 bases from J, the gap between germline ends came to 4 bases. The CDR3 is 12 residues long. Germline CDR1 reads LGHNT; CDR2 reads FRNRAP. In DNA form, the CDR3 reads TGTGCTAGTGGTTTAGAGACCGGGGAGCTGTTTTTT. Translated, it gives CASGLETGELFF.